Listed below are T cell receptor beta chains from one sample, sequenced in a study of blood T cell repertoires in COVID-19. The protocol was immunoSEQ multiplex PCR, while the TCRdb copy is restricted to in-frame clones and leaves out a portion. The sample contains approximately 170,000 clones, 70% to 90% of which appear only once. The sample was peripheral blood. These receptors were obtained from a man between 50 and 59 years old with active or convalescent COVID-19. CDR3s include the opening cysteine and the closing phenylalanine or tryptophan. The D gene is left open where the match is weak. Only part of the rows carry a size: once, few, many, or a class if the clone is expanded.

d_gene	v_gene	j_gene	abundance	CDR3nt	CDR3aa
.	TRBV30	TRBJ2-3	.	TGTGCCTGGAGTGTACCAGGGAATGCACAACATACGCAGTATTTT	CAWSVPGNAQHTQYF
TRBD1	TRBV3-1/TRBV3-2	TRBJ1-4	.	TGTGCCAGCAGCCAAGTCGGGACAGCTAATGAAAAACTGTTTTTT	CASSQVGTANEKLFF
.	TRBV2	TRBJ2-7	.	TGTGCCAGCAGGGCGGAGGGGACAGCTTTAGCCTACGAGCAGTACTTC	CASRAEGTALAYEQYF
TRBD2	TRBV4-1	TRBJ2-7	.	TGCGCCAGCAGCCAAGTGACCGGGACTAGCGGGAGCTACGAGCAGTACTTC	CASSQVTGTSGSYEQYF
TRBD1	TRBV3-1/TRBV3-2	TRBJ2-1	.	TGTGCCAGCAGCCAAGATAGGGGGACAGGGAGATTCAATGAGCAGTTCTTC	CASSQDRGTGRFNEQFF
TRBD2	TRBV30	TRBJ2-1	.	TGTGCCTGGATCAAAATCGGGACTAGCGGGGTGAATGAGCAGTTCTTC	CAWIKIGTSGVNEQFF
.	TRBV19	TRBJ1-2	.	TGTGCCAGTATGGGGGCCGGGAGGCACTATGGCTACACCTTC	CASMGAGRHYGYTF
.	TRBV12-3/TRBV12-4	TRBJ1-1	.	TGTGCCAGCAGCTTCACAAAGAACACTGAAGCTTTCTTT	CASSFTKNTEAFF
TRBD2	TRBV15	TRBJ2-3	.	TGTGCCACCAGATCCGCTGGGCGGGAGGGCACAGATACGCAGTATTTT	CATRSAGREGTDTQYF
.	TRBV28	TRBJ1-2	.	TGTGCCAGCAGTTTGAGCACTTTAGGCTACACCTTC	CASSLSTLGYTF
.	TRBV20-1	TRBJ2-1	.	TGCAGTGCTAGTCGGGAACCCTACAATGAGCAGTTCTTC	CSASREPYNEQFF
TRBD1	TRBV29-1	TRBJ1-2	.	TGCAGCCGAAGGGACAGCCATGGCTACACCTTC	CSRRDSHGYTF
TRBD2	TRBV7-9	TRBJ2-2	.	TGTGCCAGCAGCTCAGCAAGCGGGGGGGCTGTCACCGGGGAGCTGTTTTTT	CASSSASGGAVTGELFF
.	TRBV6-5	TRBJ2-7	.	TGTGCCAGCAGCCCAAAGGCCGACAGCTACGAGCAGTACTTC	CASSPKADSYEQYF
.	TRBV4-2	TRBJ2-3	.	TGTGCCAGCAGCCAAGATCCGGGGGGCCTAAGAGATACGCAGTATTTT	CASSQDPGGLRDTQYF
.	TRBV5-1	TRBJ2-1	few	TGCGCCAGCAGCTTGGATGGAGACAATGAGCAGTTCTTC	CASSLDGDNEQFF
.	TRBV4-2	TRBJ1-2	.	TGTGCCAGCAGCCTGTTGGCCTCACAGGGTCCTGGCTACACCTTC	CASSLLASQGPGYTF
TRBD1	TRBV5-1	TRBJ1-1	.	TGCGCCAGCCAACAGGGGTTCATGAACACTGAAGCTTTCTTT	CASQQGFMNTEAFF
TRBD1	TRBV29-1	TRBJ2-7	.	TGCAGCGCTGGGACAGCCTACGAGCAGTACTTC	CSAGTAYEQYF
.	TRBV7-3	TRBJ2-3	.	TGTGCCAGCAACTTGGGAGGTCGCACAGATACGCAGTATTTT	CASNLGGRTDTQYF
.	TRBV11-3	TRBJ1-3	few	TGTGCCAGCAGCCTCAGGGGAGCTGGAAACACCATATATTTT	CASSLRGAGNTIYF
TRBD2	TRBV7-2	TRBJ2-1	.	TGTGCCAGCAGCTCACTAGCGGGAGGGCCGGGCTACAATGAGCAGTTCTTC	CASSSLAGGPGYNEQFF
TRBD1	TRBV7-6	TRBJ1-6	.	TGTGCCAGCAGCCGCGACAGGGGAGGGTCACCCCTCCACTTT	CASSRDRGGSPLHF
TRBD1	TRBV24-1	TRBJ2-7	.	TGTGCCACCAGTGGGGCAGGGGGCTACGAGCAGTACTTC	CATSGAGGYEQYF
.	TRBV10-3	TRBJ1-4	.	TGTGCCATCAGTGAGGGGGAGGGCGAAAAACTGTTTTTT	CAISEGEGEKLFF
.	TRBV7-3	TRBJ2-2	.	TGTGCCAGCAGCTTGGGATCGGGGAGCACCGGGGAGCTGTTTTTT	CASSLGSGSTGELFF
.	TRBV7-3	TRBJ2-3	.	TGTGCCAGCAGCTTAGGGGGGGCCATGACAGATACGCAGTATTTT	CASSLGGAMTDTQYF
TRBD1	TRBV5-4	TRBJ1-4	few	TGTGCCAGCAGCACCAACAGGGGGATTGATGAAAAACTGTTTTTT	CASSTNRGIDEKLFF
TRBD1	TRBV28	TRBJ2-7	.	TGTGCCACTACAGGGGGCTGGGCCTACGAGCAGTACTTC	CATTGGWAYEQYF
TRBD2	TRBV4-3	TRBJ2-2	once	TGCGCCAGCAGCCAAGATCCGAGCGGGAGTACCGGGGAGCTGTTTTTT	CASSQDPSGSTGELFF
.	TRBV30	TRBJ1-2	.	TGTGCCGGTGACCCCTCCGGTAAACCACTAGGCTACACCTTC	CAGDPSGKPLGYTF
TRBD1	TRBV11-2	TRBJ1-2	few	TGTGCCAGTTCCAGATCGGGACAGGGCGCCTATGGCTACACCTTC	CASSRSGQGAYGYTF
TRBD1	TRBV2	TRBJ1-5	.	TGTGCCAGCAAGGGACAGAACAATCAGCCCCAGCATTTT	CASKGQNNQPQHF
TRBD1	TRBV5-1	TRBJ2-7	.	TGCGCCAGCAGCTTGTCAGGGGGATCTAGCGAGCAGTACTTC	CASSLSGGSSEQYF
.	TRBV19	TRBJ2-6	many	TGTGCCAGTAGTACTACAGGTTCCGGGGCCAACGTCCTGACTTTC	CASSTTGSGANVLTF
TRBD1	TRBV6-5	TRBJ2-7	.	TGTGCCGTCGGAGGGACAGGGGGAACCTACGAGCAGTACTTC	CAVGGTGGTYEQYF
.	TRBV30	TRBJ1-6	.	TGTGCCTGGAGTGTAGGGGGAACGGGGAATTCACCCCTCCACTTT	CAWSVGGTGNSPLHF
.	TRBV6-5	TRBJ2-3	.	TGTGCCAGCAGAGGGGCGAGCACAGATACGCAGTATTTT	CASRGASTDTQYF
.	TRBV11-3	TRBJ1-1	.	TGTGCCAGCAGCCCCGGGGTCAACACTGAAGCTTTCTTT	CASSPGVNTEAFF
.	TRBV9	TRBJ2-7	.	TGTGCCAGCAGCGTAGGGCCACTAGCAGGCTCCTACGAGCAGTACTTC	CASSVGPLAGSYEQYF
.	TRBV2	TRBJ1-3	.	TGTGCCAGCAGTGCACCGGGAACCATTATCAACACCATATATTTT	CASSAPGTIINTIYF
TRBD2	TRBV11-3	TRBJ2-3	once	TGTGCCAGCAGCTTAGATGGGACCCCCGGGGGGGCAGATACGCAGTATTTT	CASSLDGTPGGADTQYF
TRBD1	TRBV7-9	TRBJ1-6	once	TGTGCCAGCAGGCTACGACCGGGACAGGTAAATTCACCCCTCCACTTT	CASRLRPGQVNSPLHF
.	TRBV19	TRBJ2-7	.	TGTGCCAGTAGTATTGGGGCGAGCGGGCGATCCTACGAGCAGTACTTC	CASSIGASGRSYEQYF
TRBD1	TRBV2	TRBJ1-2	.	TGTGCCAGCAGTCAGGAGGAACAGGGGGCATATGGCTACACCTTC	CASSQEEQGAYGYTF
TRBD1	TRBV5-1	TRBJ1-2	.	TGCGCCAGCAGCTTGAATTCCCTACAGGGGACCAGGGGCTACACCTTC	CASSLNSLQGTRGYTF
TRBD1	TRBV7-9	TRBJ1-1	.	TGTGCCAGCAGATCAGGGGGCCTAGTCACTGAAGCTTTCTTT	CASRSGGLVTEAFF
.	TRBV6-1	TRBJ2-5	few	TGTGCCAGCAGTGAAGTCGGGACAAAAGAGACCCAGTACTTC	CASSEVGTKETQYF
.	TRBV19	TRBJ1-4	once	TGTGCCAGTAGGCGAGGTGCGCTGGCAACTAATGAAAAACTGTTTTTT	CASRRGALATNEKLFF
.	TRBV29-1	TRBJ1-1	.	TGCAGCGCACATTCGACAGGTCACACTGAAGCTTTCTTT	CSAHSTGHTEAFF
.	TRBV5-4	TRBJ1-2	.	TGTGCCAGCAGCCCCAGAGGGTCTAACTATGGCTACACCTTC	CASSPRGSNYGYTF
.	TRBV7-4	TRBJ1-2	.	TGTGCCAGCAGCTTAGCGGGTTGGGGGCAGCTCTATGGCTACACCTTC	CASSLAGWGQLYGYTF
.	TRBV6-5	TRBJ2-7	.	TGTGCCAGCAGTCCTCAGTGGTCCTCCTACGAGCAGTACTTC	CASSPQWSSYEQYF
.	TRBV19	TRBJ1-5	.	TGTGCCAGTAGTTCCGGGACATCTTTGCAGCCCCAGCATTTT	CASSSGTSLQPQHF
TRBD2	TRBV5-4	TRBJ2-5	.	TGTGCCAGCAGCCCAGGACTAGCCCTTAAAGAGACCCAGTACTTC	CASSPGLALKETQYF
.	TRBV18	TRBJ1-1	.	TGTGCCAGCTCACCATCGACAGACTTGAACACTGAAGCTTTCTTT	CASSPSTDLNTEAFF
TRBD2	TRBV5-4	TRBJ2-1	.	TGTGCCAGCAGCCCGACGGGGGGACTAGCCTCCTACAATGAGCAGTTCTTC	CASSPTGGLASYNEQFF
TRBD2	TRBV11-2	TRBJ2-7	.	TGTGCCAGCAGCTTAGGAGGACTAGCGGGAGTGAACGAGCAGTACTTC	CASSLGGLAGVNEQYF
TRBD1	TRBV7-6	TRBJ2-1	.	TGTGCCAGCAGCATAACGACAGGGCGTGGAACCTACAATGAGCAGTTCTTC	CASSITTGRGTYNEQFF
TRBD1	TRBV5-1	TRBJ2-7	.	TGCGCCAGCAGCTCGGGGACAGGGGGCGTCGAGCAGTACTTC	CASSSGTGGVEQYF